This TCR beta chain came from a study of cytomegalovirus exposure and HLA in healthy donors. Overall study results and limits: As was reported, the HLA-A and HLA-B alleles of most subjects were accurately predicted from TCR beta sequences. Cytomegalovirus status, reportedly, was diagnosed with high specificity and sensitivity by the classifier.

Germline-derived CDR1 and CDR2 are MNHNS and SASEGT. The germline V and J ends were trimmed by 0 bases and 7 bases, with 10 bases remaining between them. The CDR3 runs to 14 residues. The PCR used 60 Vbeta and 13 Jbeta primers. In the original analysis: Later analysis identified some 80 million unique TCR beta chains, 10 million to 12 million shared. Assay: immunoSEQ multiplex PCR; the TCRdb copy retains only in-frame clones and omits some. V and J calls and clone size come straight from that table; D and trimming were deduced from the DNA. The sample contains 130,000 or so clones, over 8% of which appear only once. This clone was picked up a small number of times. Its antigen is unidentified.

This rearrangement joins TRBV6-1 to TRBJ2-1; TRBD2 is a possible D gene (7 bases). Sequenced input: PBMCs. The source of this sequence is a man in his forties in good health and CMV-seronegative. This CDR3 is CASSEAGGPNEQFF. The CDR3 DNA is TGTGCCAGCAGTGAAGCGGGGGGGCCGAATGAGCAGTTCTTC.